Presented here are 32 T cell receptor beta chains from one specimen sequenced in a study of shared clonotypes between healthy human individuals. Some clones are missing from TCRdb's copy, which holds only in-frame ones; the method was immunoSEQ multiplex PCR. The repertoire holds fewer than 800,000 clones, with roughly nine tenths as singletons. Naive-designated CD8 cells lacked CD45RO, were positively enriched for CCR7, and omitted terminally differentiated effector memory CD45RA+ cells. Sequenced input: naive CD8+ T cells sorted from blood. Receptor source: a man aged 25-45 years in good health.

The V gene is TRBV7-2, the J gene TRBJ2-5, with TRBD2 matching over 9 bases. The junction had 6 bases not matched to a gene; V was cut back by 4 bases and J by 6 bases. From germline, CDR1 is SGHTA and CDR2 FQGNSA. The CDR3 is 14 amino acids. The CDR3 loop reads CASSWGLARQTQYF. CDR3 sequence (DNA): TGTGCCAGCAGCTGGGGACTAGCTAGGCAGACCCAGTACTTC.

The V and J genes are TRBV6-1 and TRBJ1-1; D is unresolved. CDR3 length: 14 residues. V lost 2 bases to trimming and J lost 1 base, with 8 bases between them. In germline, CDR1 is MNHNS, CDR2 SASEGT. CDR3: CASSEFWENTEAFF. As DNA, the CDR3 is TGTGCCAGCAGTGAATTCTGGGAGAACACTGAAGCTTTCTTT.

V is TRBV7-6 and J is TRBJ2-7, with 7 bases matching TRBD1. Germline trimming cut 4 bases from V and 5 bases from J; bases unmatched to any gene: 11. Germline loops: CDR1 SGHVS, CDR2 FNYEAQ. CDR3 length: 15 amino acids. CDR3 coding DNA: TGTGCCAGCAGCTCTAGTTTAGACAGGGTCCACGAGCAGTACTTC. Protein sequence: CASSSSLDRVHEQYF.

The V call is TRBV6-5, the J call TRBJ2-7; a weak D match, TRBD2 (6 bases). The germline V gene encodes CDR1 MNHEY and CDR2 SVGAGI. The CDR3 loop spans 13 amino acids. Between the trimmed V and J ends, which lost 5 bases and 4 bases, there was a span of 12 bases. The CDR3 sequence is CASSTGELYEQYF. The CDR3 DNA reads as TGTGCCAGCAGTACGGGAGAACTTTACGAGCAGTACTTC.

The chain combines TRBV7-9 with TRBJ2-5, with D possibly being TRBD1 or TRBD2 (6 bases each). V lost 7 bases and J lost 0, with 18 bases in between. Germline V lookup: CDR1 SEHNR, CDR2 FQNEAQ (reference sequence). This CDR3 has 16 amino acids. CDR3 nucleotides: TGTGCCAGCAAGGGGGGCCGGGACTCGTACCAAGAGACCCAGTACTTC. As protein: CASKGGRDSYQETQYF.

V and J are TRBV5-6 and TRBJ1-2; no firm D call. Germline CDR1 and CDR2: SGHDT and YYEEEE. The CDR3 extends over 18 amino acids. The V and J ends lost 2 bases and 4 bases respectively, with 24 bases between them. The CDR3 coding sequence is TGTGCCAGCAGCTTTCTAACGCAAAGGAGTCCGTCGGGCTATGGCTACACCTTC. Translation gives CASSFLTQRSPSGYGYTF. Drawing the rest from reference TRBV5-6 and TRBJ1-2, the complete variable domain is DAGVTQSPTHLIKTRGQQVTLRCSPKSGHDTVSWYQQALGQGPQFIFQYYEEEERQRGNFPDRFSGHQFPNYSSELNVNALLLGDSALYLCASSFLTQRSPSGYGYTFGSGTRLTVV.

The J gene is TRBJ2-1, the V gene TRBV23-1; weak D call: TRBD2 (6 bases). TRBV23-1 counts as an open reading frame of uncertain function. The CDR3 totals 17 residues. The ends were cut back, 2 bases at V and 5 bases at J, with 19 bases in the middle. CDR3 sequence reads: CASSQGLASVLHNEQFF. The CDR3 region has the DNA TGCGCCAGCAGTCAAGGGCTAGCGAGTGTATTGCACAATGAGCAGTTCTTC.

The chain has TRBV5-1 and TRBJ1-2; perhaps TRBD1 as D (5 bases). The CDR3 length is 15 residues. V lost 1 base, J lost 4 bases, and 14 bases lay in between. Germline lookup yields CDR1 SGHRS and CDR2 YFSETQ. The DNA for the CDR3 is TGCGCCAGCAGCTTGAGGTCCGACAGTATCTATGGCTACACCTTC. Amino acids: CASSLRSDSIYGYTF.

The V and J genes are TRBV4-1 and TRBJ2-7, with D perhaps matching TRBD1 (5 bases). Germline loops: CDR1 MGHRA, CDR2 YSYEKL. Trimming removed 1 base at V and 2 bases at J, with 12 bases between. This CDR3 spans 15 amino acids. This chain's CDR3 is CASSQVQGQPYEQYF. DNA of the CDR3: TGCGCCAGCAGCCAAGTGCAGGGCCAACCCTACGAGCAGTACTTC.

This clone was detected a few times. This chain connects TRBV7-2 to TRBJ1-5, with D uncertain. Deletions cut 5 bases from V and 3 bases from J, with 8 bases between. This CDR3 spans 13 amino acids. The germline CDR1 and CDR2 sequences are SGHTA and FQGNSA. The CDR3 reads CASSPLLNQPQHF. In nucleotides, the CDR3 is TGTGCCAGCAGCCCCCTCCTCAATCAGCCCCAGCATTTT.

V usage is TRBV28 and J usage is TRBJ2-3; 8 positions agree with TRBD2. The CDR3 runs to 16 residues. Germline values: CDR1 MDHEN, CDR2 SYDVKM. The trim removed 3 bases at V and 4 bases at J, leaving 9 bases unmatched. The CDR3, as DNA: TGTGCCAGCAGTTTCCCTGGAAGCGGGAGCTCAGATACGCAGTATTTT. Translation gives CASSFPGSGSSDTQYF.

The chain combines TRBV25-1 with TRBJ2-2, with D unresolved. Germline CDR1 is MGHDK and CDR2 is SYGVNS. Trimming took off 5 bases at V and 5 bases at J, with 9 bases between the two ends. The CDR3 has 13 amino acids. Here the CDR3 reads CASSPSATGELFF. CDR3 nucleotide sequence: TGTGCCAGCAGTCCTTCAGCAACCGGGGAGCTGTTTTTT.

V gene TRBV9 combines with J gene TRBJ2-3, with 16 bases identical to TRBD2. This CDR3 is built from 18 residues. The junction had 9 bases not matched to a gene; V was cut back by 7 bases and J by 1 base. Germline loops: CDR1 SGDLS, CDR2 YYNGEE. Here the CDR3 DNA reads TGTGCCAGCTCATCGGGACTAGCGGGAGGGCCGGGCACAGATACGCAGTATTTT. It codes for CASSSGLAGGPGTDTQYF. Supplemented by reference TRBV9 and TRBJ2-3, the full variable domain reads DSGVTQTPKHLITATGQRVTLRCSPRSGDLSVYWYQQSLDQGLQFLIQYYNGEERAKGNILERFSAQQFPDLHSELNLSSLELGDSALYFCASSSGLAGGPGTDTQYFGPGTRLTVL.

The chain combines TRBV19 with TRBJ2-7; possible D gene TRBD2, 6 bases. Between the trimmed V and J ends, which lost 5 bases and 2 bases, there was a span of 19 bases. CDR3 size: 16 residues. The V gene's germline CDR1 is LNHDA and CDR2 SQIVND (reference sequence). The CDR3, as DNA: TGTGCCAGTAGTGACCGGGTTAGCGGTTTTACCTACGAGCAGTACTTC. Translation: CASSDRVSGFTYEQYF.

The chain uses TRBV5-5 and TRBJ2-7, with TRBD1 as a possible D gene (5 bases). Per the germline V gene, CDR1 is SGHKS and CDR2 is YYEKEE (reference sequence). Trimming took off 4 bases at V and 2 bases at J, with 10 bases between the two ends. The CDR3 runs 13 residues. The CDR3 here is CASSPDSTYEQYF. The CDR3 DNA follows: TGTGCCAGCAGCCCTGACAGTACCTACGAGCAGTACTTC. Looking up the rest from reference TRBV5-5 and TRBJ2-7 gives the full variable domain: DAGVTQSPTHLIKTRGQQVTLRCSPISGHKSVSWYQQVLGQGPQFIFQYYEKEERGRGNFPDRFSARQFPNYSSELNVNALLLGDSALYLCASSPDSTYEQYFGPGTRLTVT.

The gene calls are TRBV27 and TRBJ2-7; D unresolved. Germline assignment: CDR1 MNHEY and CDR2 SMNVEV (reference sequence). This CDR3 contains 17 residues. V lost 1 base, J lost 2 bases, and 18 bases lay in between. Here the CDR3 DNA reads TGTGCCAGCAGTTTATGGGTTGTCGGCAGGTTAGCCTACGAGCAGTACTTC. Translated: CASSLWVVGRLAYEQYF.

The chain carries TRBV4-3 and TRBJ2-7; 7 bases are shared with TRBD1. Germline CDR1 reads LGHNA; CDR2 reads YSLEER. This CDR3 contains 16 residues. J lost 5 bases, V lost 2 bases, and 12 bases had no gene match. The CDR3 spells CASSQLDRVSLHEQYF. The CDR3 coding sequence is TGCGCCAGCAGCCAACTTGACAGGGTGTCACTACACGAGCAGTACTTC.

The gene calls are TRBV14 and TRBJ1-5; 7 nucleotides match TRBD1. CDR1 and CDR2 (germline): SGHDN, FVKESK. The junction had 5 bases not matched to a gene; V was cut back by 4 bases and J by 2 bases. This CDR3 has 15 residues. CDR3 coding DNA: TGTGCCAGCAGCCGGACAGGCCAAGGCAATCAGCCCCAGCATTTT. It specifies CASSRTGQGNQPQHF. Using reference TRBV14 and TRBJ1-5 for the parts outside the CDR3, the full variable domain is EAGVTQFPSHSVIEKGQTVTLRCDPISGHDNLYWYRRVMGKEIKFLLHFVKESKQDESGMPNNRFLAERTGGTYSTLKVQPAELEDSGVYFCASSRTGQGNQPQHFGDGTRLSIL.

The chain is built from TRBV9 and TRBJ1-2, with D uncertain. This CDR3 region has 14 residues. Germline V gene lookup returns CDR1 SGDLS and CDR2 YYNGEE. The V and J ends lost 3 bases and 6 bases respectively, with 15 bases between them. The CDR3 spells CASSGPQRSHGYTF. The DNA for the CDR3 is TGTGCCAGCAGCGGACCTCAAAGGAGCCATGGCTACACCTTC.

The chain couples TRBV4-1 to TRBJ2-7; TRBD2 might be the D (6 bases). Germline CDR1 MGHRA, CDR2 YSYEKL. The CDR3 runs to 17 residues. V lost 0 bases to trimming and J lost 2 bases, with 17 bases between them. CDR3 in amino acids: CASSQDYGGTLTYEQYF. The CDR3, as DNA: TGCGCCAGCAGCCAAGACTACGGAGGGACGCTTACCTACGAGCAGTACTTC.

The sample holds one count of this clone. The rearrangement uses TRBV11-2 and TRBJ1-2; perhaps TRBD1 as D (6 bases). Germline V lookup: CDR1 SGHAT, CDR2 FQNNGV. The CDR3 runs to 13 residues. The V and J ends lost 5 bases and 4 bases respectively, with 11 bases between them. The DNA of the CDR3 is TGTGCCAGCAGCACACAGGGCCTCTATGGCTACACCTTC. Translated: CASSTQGLYGYTF.

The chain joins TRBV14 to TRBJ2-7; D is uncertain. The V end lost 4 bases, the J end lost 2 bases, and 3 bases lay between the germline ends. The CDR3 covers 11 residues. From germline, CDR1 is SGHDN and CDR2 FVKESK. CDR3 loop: CASSRTYEQYF. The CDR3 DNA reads TGTGCCAGCAGCCGCACCTACGAGCAGTACTTC.

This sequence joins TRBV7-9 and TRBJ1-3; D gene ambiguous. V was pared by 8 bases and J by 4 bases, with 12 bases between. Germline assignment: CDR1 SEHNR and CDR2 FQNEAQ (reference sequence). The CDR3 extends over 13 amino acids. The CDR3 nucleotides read TGTGCCAGCTGGACGCCTGGCGGAAACACCATATATTTT. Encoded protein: CASWTPGGNTIYF. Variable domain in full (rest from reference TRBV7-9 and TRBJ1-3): DTGVSQNPRHKITKRGQNVTFRCDPISEHNRLYWYRQTLGQGPEFLTYFQNEAQLEKSRLLSDRFSAERPKGSFSTLEIQRTEQGDSAMYLCASWTPGGNTIYFGEGSWLTVV.

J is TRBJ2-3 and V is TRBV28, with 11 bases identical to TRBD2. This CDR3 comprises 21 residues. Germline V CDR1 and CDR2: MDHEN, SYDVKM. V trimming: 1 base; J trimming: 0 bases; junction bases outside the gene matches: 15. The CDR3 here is CASSLLRSLIAGGTSTDTQYF. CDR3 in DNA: TGTGCCAGCAGTTTATTGAGATCCCTCATAGCGGGAGGGACTAGCACAGATACGCAGTATTTT.

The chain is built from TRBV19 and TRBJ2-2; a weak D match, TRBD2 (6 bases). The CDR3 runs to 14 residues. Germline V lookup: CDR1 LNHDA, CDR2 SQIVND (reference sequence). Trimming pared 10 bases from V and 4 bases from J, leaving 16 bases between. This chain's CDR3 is CATQTRVPTGELFF. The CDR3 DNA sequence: TGTGCCACCCAGACTAGGGTCCCCACCGGGGAGCTGTTTTTT.

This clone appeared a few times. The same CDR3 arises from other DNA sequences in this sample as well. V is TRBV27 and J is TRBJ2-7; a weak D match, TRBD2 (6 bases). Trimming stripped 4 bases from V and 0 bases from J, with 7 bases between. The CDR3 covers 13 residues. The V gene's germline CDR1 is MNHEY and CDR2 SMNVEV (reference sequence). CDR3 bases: TGTGCCAGCAGTTCGACTAGCTCCTACGAGCAGTACTTC. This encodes CASSSTSSYEQYF.

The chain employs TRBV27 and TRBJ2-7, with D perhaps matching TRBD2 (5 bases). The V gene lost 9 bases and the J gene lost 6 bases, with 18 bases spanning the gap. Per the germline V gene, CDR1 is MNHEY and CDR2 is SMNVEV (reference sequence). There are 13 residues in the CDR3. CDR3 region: CARSRDDTSEQYF. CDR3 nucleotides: TGTGCCAGGAGCCGGGATGACACGTCCGAGCAGTACTTC.

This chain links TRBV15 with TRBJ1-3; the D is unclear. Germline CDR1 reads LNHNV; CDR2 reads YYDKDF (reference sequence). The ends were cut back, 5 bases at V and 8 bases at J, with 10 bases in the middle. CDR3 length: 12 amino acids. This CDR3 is CATSPSGHTIYF. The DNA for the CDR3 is TGTGCCACCAGCCCAAGCGGCCACACCATATATTTT.

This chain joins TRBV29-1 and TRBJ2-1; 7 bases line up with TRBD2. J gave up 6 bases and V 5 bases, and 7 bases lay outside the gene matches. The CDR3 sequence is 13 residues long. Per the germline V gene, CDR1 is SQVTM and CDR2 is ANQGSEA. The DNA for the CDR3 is TGCAGCGTTTTTACCGGGACTACCAATGAGCAGTTCTTC. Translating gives CSVFTGTTNEQFF.

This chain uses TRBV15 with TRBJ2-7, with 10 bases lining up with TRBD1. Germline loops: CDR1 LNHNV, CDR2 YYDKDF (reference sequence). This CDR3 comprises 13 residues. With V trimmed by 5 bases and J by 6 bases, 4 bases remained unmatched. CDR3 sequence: CATSAGQGFEQYF. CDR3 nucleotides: TGTGCCACCAGCGCGGGACAGGGGTTCGAGCAGTACTTC.

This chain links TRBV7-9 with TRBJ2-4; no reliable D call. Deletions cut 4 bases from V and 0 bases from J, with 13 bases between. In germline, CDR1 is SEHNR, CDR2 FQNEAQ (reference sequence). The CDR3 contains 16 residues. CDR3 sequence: CASSSPENLAKNIQYF. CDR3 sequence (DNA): TGTGCCAGCAGCTCACCGGAGAACCTAGCCAAAAACATTCAGTACTTC. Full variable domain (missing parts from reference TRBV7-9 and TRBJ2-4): DTGVSQNPRHKITKRGQNVTFRCDPISEHNRLYWYRQTLGQGPEFLTYFQNEAQLEKSRLLSDRFSAERPKGSFSTLEIQRTEQGDSAMYLCASSSPENLAKNIQYFGAGTRLSVL.

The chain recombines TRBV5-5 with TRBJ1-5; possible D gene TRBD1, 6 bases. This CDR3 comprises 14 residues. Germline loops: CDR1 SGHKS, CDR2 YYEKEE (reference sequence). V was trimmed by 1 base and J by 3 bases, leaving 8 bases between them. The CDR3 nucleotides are TGTGCCAGCAGCTTGTGGGGGGCCAATCAGCCCCAGCATTTT. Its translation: CASSLWGANQPQHF.